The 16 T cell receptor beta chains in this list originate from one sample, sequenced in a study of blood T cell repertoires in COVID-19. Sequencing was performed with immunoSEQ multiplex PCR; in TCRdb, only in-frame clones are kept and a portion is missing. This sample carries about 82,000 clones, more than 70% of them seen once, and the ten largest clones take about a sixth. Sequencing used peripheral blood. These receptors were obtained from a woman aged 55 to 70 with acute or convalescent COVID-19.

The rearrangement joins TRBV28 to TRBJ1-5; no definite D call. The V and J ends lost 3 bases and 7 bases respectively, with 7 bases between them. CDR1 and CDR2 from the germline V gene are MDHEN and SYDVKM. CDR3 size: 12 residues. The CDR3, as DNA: TGTGCCAGCAGTTTGATCGGGCAGCCCCAGCATTTT. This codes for CASSLIGQPQHF. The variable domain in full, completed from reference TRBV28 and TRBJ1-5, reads DVKVTQSSRYLVKRTGEKVFLECVQDMDHENMFWYRQDPGLGLRLIYFSYDVKMKEKGDIPEGYSVSREKKERFSLILESASTNQTSMYLCASSLIGQPQHFGDGTRLSIL.

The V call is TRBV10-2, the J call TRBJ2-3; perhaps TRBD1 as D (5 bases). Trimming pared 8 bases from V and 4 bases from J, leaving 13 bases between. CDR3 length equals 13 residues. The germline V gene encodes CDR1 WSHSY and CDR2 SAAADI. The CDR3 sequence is CASVDSRADTQYF. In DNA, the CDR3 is TGCGCCAGCGTAGACAGTAGGGCAGATACGCAGTATTTT.

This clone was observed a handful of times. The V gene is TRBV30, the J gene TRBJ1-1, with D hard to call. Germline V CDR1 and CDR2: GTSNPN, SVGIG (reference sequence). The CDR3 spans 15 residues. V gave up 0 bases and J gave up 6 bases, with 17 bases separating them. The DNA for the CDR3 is TGTGCCTGGAGTGTAAAGGGAGGAAGGGAGCCTGAAGCTTTCTTT. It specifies CAWSVKGGREPEAFF.

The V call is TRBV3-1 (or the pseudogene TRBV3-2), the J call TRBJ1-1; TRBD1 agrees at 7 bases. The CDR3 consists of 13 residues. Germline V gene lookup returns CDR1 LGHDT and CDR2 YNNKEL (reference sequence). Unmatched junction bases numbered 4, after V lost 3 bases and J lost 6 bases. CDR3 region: CASSQGTGAEAFF. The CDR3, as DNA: TGTGCCAGCAGCCAGGGAACAGGGGCTGAAGCTTTCTTT.

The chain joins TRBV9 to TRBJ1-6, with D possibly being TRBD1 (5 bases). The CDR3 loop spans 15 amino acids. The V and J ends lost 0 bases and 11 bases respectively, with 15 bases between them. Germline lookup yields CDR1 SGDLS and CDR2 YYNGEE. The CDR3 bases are TGTGCCAGCAGCGTAGAGGGGAGGAGAGAAGCACCCCTCCACTTT. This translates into CASSVEGRREAPLHF.

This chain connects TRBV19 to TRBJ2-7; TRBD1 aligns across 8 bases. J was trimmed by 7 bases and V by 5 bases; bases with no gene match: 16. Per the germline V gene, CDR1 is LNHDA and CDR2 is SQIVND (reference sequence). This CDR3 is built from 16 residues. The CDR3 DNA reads TGTGCCAGTAGTCCGACCGGGACAGGCCTAGGTGGTGAGCAGTACTTC. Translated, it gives CASSPTGTGLGGEQYF.

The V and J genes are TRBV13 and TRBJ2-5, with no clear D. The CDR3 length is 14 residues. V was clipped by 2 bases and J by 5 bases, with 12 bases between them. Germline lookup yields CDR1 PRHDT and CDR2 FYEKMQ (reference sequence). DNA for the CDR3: TGTGCCAGCAGCTTATCTGGCATTTCGGAGACCCAGTACTTC. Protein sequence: CASSLSGISETQYF.

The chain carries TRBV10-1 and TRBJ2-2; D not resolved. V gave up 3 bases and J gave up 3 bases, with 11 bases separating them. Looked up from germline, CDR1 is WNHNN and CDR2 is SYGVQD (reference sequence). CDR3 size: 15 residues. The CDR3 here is CASSESDGHTGELFF. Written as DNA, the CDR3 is TGCGCCAGCAGTGAATCCGATGGGCACACCGGGGAGCTGTTTTTT.

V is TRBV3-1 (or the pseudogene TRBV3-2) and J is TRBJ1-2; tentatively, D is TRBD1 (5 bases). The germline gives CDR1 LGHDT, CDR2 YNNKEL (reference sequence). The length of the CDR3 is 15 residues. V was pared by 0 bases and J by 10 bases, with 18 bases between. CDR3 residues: CASSQDLSTASNYTF. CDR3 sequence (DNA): TGTGCCAGCAGCCAAGATCTTTCGACAGCTTCCAACTACACCTTC.

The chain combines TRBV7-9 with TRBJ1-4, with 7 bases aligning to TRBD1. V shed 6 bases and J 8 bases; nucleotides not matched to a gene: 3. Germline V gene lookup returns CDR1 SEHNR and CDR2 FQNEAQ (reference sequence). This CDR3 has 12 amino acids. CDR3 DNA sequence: TGTGCCAGCAGAAGGGACAGCGAAAAACTGTTTTTT. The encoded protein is CASRRDSEKLFF.

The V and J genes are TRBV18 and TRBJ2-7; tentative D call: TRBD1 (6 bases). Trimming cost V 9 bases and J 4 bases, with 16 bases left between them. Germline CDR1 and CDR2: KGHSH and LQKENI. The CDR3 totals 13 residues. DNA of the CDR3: TGTGCCAGTGGGACACCCGCAAGGTACGAGCAGTACTTC. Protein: CASGTPARYEQYF.

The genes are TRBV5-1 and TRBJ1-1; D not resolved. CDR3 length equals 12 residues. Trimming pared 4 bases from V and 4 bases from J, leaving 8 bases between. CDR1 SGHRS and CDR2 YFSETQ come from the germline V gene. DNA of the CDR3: TGCGCCAGCAGCCTCCGGGGCACTGAAGCTTTCTTT. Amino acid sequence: CASSLRGTEAFF.

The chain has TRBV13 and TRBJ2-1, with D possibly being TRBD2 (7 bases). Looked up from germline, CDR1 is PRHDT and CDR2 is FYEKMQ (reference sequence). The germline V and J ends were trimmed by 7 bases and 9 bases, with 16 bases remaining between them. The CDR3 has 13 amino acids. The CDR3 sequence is CASIRTRGAEQFF. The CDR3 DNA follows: TGTGCCAGCATCCGAACCCGGGGGGCTGAGCAGTTCTTC.

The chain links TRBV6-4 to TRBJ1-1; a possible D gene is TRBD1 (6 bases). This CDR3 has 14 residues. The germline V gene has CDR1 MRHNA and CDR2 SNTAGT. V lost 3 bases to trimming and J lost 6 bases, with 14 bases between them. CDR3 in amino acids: CASSESGQRSEAFF. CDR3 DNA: TGTGCCAGCAGTGAGTCGGGACAAAGGTCTGAAGCTTTCTTT.

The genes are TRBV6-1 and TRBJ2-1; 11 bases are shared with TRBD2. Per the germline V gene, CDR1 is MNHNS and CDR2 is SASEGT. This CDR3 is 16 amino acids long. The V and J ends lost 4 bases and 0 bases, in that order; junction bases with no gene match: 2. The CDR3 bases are TGTGCCAGCAGTGTAGCGGGAGGGCTCTCCTACAATGAGCAGTTCTTC. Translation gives CASSVAGGLSYNEQFF.

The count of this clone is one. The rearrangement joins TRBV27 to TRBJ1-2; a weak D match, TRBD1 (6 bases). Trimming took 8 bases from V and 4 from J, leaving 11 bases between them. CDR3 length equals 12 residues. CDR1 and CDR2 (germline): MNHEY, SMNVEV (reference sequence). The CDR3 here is CASGQSFYGYTF. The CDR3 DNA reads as TGTGCCAGCGGACAGAGCTTCTATGGCTACACCTTC.